These T cell receptor beta chains were read from a single sample in a study of T cell repertoires in cytomegalovirus infection. TCRdb processed the reads anew with MiXCR; each CDR3 protein has one entry. The sample records about 740,000 distinct CDR3 sequences, roughly a third being singletons. The material sequenced was PBMCs. The source is a human donor in good health (CMV status not recorded). Some clones in this sample may be carry-over from other donors' samples. CDR3s leave out the opening cysteine and the closing phenylalanine or tryptophan.

>TRBV28
ASSSPVGQLIYNEQF
>TRBV7-8
ASSSDIRSSYEQY
>TRBV7-6
ASSLVQPGNEQF
>TRBV28
ASSIAGVYEQY
>TRBV10-2
ASRQGEEKLF
>TRBV11-2
ASSPRTGEKETQY
>TRBV28
ASISPQRVYQPQH
>TRBV20-1
SDSRAVYEQY
>TRBV14
ASSQVPTGEAIA
>TRBV7-8
ASSSGMSSYNSPLH
>TRBV6-1
ASSRGQGLSLGTEAF
>TRBV19
AISKRDTPRVYNEQF
>TRBV5-4
ASSLGTRTGGISGANVLT
>TRBV5-5
ASSSNPTYNEQF
>TRBV7-9
ASSLEVVSNTEAF
>TRBV7-6
ASSSSGRTETQY
>TRBV12-3/TRBV12-4
ASSLRATNEKLF